This T cell receptor (beta chain) was captured in a study of T-cell reconstitution after alpha-beta-depleted transplantation in children. The CDR3 has 13 residues. V was pared by 5 bases and J by 4 bases, with 14 bases between. CDR1 DFQATT and CDR2 SNEGSKA come from the germline V gene (reference sequence). Whole-study findings and limits: A year had passed since transplant, and T-cell counts and diversity by then came mostly from newly produced T cells. Surviving recipient T cells and thymic progenitors underlay high day-60 TCRbeta diversity in some patients. About two months after transplant, alpha-beta T cells reportedly came from several hundred expanded graft clones.

Preparation of the TCRbeta library used unique molecular identifiers. TCRdb fed the PCR reads into MiXCR, producing one record per CDR3 protein. The table records about 140,000 distinct CDR3 sequences, more than 8% of them present only once. This clonotype showed up many times. What it binds is unknown. This chain joins TRBV20-1 and TRBJ1-2; a possible D gene is TRBD1 (5 bases). The input for sequencing was PBMCs, mostly from graft donor cells, taken 180 days after TCRalphabeta/CD19-depleted stem cell transplant. This receptor was identified in a female patient aged 2-10 years who had a stem cell transplant for congenital amegakaryocytic thrombocytopenia, so the T cells may come from the graft donor. DNA for the CDR3: TGCAGTGCTCGGAGGGGAGGGGCCTATGGCTACACCTTC. The encoded protein is CSARRGGAYGYTF.